This paragraph reports one T cell receptor beta chain. Its specificity is unknown. Clones were read by immunoSEQ multiplex PCR, and TCRdb kept only the in-frame ones, dropping some. The table has 73,000 or so clones, about three quarters seen once; the top ten hold about 51%. This entry is derived from a study of T cell responses to AZD1222 COVID-19 vaccine. Notes on the study in general: Spike regions recognized by vaccine-associated CD4 TCRs spanned the protein, led by 160-218 and 743-854. The breadth and depth of Spike-specific TCRs increased once two AZD1222 doses had been given. Of the AZD1222 recipients, only 5 or 6 were seropositive at baseline. Donor demographics were predominantly white British with a female majority; clonal diversity may be underestimated.

The V end lost 8 bases, the J end lost 5 bases, and 10 bases lay between the germline ends. This CDR3 comprises 12 residues. The germline gives CDR1 GTSNPN, CDR2 SVGIG (reference sequence). This clonotype was obtained from an adult who received the AZD1222 COVID-19 vaccine. This chain connects TRBV30 to TRBJ2-6; D gene unclear. Specimen: peripheral blood, collected 28 days after the second AZD1222 dose. CDR3 in DNA: TGTGCCAGAGACCTCCGGGCCAACGTCCTGACTTTC. Translation gives CARDLRANVLTF.